The next 32 T cell receptor beta chains were all read from a single sample in a study of OX40 agonist ivuxolimab in advanced cancers. TCRdb's copy holds only in-frame clones and misses some; the assay was immunoSEQ multiplex PCR. The sample lists roughly 77,000 clones; about 85% were seen once. Source: CD4+ or CD8+ T cells sorted from blood, taken in a trial of the OX40 agonist ivuxolimab. The receptor source for this set is an adult with an advanced solid tumor such as melanoma, head and neck, liver or kidney cancer.

The J gene is TRBJ2-5, the V gene TRBV5-1; 12 positions match TRBD2. TRBJ2-7 matches the DNA end more closely, so the J call is doubtful. The CDR3 consists of 16 residues. Looked up from germline, CDR1 is SGHRS and CDR2 is YFSETQ. The DNA of the CDR3 is TGCGCCAGCAGCAAACTAGCGGGAGGACTTAGCGACGAGCAGTACTTC. Its translation: CASSKLAGGLSDEQYF.

In nucleotides, the CDR3 is TGTGCCAGCAACCCCTTGACGGGCCCCTACGAGCAGTACTTC. It codes for CASNPLTGPYEQYF. The chain uses TRBV6-5 and TRBJ2-7, with no clear D. Trimming took 7 bases from V and 2 from J, leaving 15 bases between them. The CDR3 covers 14 residues. Germline V gives CDR1 MNHEY, CDR2 SVGAGI.

This clone was counted once. The J gene is TRBJ1-6, the V gene TRBV6-1; D is perhaps TRBD1 (5 bases). The germline CDR1 and CDR2 sequences are MNHNS and SASEGT. The CDR3 totals 19 residues. V was trimmed by 0 bases and J by 2 bases, leaving 17 bases between them. The CDR3 nucleotides read TGTGCCAGCAGTGAAGCACAGGCCAGCCTAAGTCCCTATAATTCACCCCTCCACTTT. It yields the protein CASSEAQASLSPYNSPLHF.

This clone appeared a single time. The rearrangement joins TRBV4-1 to TRBJ1-2; D unresolved. The CDR3 totals 15 residues. Trimming shortened V by 2 bases and J by 4 bases, and 14 bases separated the two germline ends. CDR1 is MGHRA and CDR2 is YSYEKL in the germline V gene. The CDR3 here is CASSQPDGFGYGYTF. The CDR3 bases are TGCGCCAGCAGCCAACCAGACGGATTCGGCTATGGCTACACCTTC.

The CDR3 spells CASSPGGGGAYEQYF. DNA of the CDR3: TGTGCCAGCAGCCCAGGGGGCGGTGGGGCCTACGAGCAGTACTTC. V gene TRBV9 combines with J gene TRBJ2-7, with TRBD1 matching over 8 bases. Germline V gene data show CDR1 as SGDLS and CDR2 as YYNGEE. V dropped 4 bases and J dropped 2; count of bases not matched to a gene: 8. CDR3 size: 15 residues.

There are a few counts of this clone. The chain joins TRBV7-2 to TRBJ2-3; 7 nucleotides line up with TRBD2. The germline V gene has CDR1 SGHTA and CDR2 FQGNSA. The CDR3 sequence is 13 residues long. V lost 3 bases to trimming and J lost 5 bases; unmatched junction nucleotides: 2. The CDR3 loop reads CASSFAGEDTQYF. CDR3 DNA sequence: TGTGCCAGCAGCTTCGCGGGAGAAGATACGCAGTATTTT.

This rearrangement joins TRBV6-1 to TRBJ1-5; D perhaps matches TRBD1 (5 bases). V lost 4 bases to trimming and J lost 6 bases, with 22 bases between them. Germline V CDR1 and CDR2: MNHNS, SASEGT. There are 17 residues in the CDR3. In DNA, the CDR3 is TGTGCCAGCAGTGGGATGGGGGGGACTCGGCCAGGTCAGCCCCAGCATTTT. It is translated as CASSGMGGTRPGQPQHF.

The chain has TRBV7-2 and TRBJ2-1; the D is unclear. Trimming stripped 2 bases from V and 4 bases from J, with 12 bases between. The CDR3 sequence is 15 residues long. Per germline, CDR1 SGHTA and CDR2 FQGNSA. CDR3 in DNA: TGTGCCAGCAGCTTATCTTCCGTGGGGTACAATGAGCAGTTCTTC. This gives the protein CASSLSSVGYNEQFF.

The genes are TRBV5-1 and TRBJ1-2; D not resolved. This CDR3 is built from 15 residues. V lost 4 bases and J lost 3, with 16 bases in between. Germline loops: CDR1 SGHRS, CDR2 YFSETQ. The CDR3 DNA reads as TGCGCCAGCAGCCCGGCTGCACCGCCAGACTATGGCTACACCTTC. The encoded protein is CASSPAAPPDYGYTF.

The chain employs TRBV11-1 and TRBJ2-1; D might be TRBD2 (5 bases). Germline CDR1 is SGHAT and CDR2 is FQDESV (reference sequence). The CDR3 runs 14 residues. Trimming removed 3 bases at V and 3 bases at J, with 9 bases between. Here the CDR3 DNA reads TGTGCCAGCAGCTTCGCGAGCGGCTACAATGAGCAGTTCTTC. This codes for CASSFASGYNEQFF.

The chain has TRBV9 and TRBJ2-6; 7 bases match TRBD2. Germline CDR1 SGDLS, CDR2 YYNGEE. The CDR3 spans 17 residues. J lost 0 bases, V lost 2 bases, and 5 bases had no gene match. The CDR3 DNA reads TGTGCCAGCAGCGTCCTGGGAGGGTTCTCTGGGGCCAACGTCCTGACTTTC. Translated: CASSVLGGFSGANVLTF.

V and J are TRBV4-1 and TRBJ2-5; tentatively, D is TRBD1 (5 bases). V was clipped by 2 bases and J by 5 bases, with 18 bases between them. The CDR3 extends over 16 amino acids. CDR1 MGHRA and CDR2 YSYEKL come from the germline V gene. CDR3 nucleotides: TGCGCCAGCAGCCAACACTGGACCAGGGTAGAGGAGACCCAGTACTTC. Protein sequence: CASSQHWTRVEETQYF.

This rearrangement joins TRBV5-1 to TRBJ2-3, with D possibly TRBD2 on 6 matching bases. Germline V gene data show CDR1 as SGHRS and CDR2 as YFSETQ. V lost 5 bases to trimming and J lost 3 bases, with 16 bases between them. This CDR3 is 15 amino acids long. This chain's CDR3 is CASRPVEGRTDTQYF. The DNA for the CDR3 is TGCGCCAGCAGACCCGTGGAGGGTAGAACAGATACGCAGTATTTT.

This clone has just a few counts. The V and J genes are TRBV6-6 and TRBJ1-6; 7 nucleotides align to TRBD1. Germline lookup yields CDR1 MNHNY and CDR2 SVGAGI (reference sequence). V trimming: 2 bases; J trimming: 9 bases; junction bases outside the gene matches: 4. The CDR3 spans 14 residues. CDR3 sequence reads: CASSYPDRVSPLHF. CDR3 DNA: TGTGCCAGCAGTTACCCCGACAGGGTTTCACCCCTCCACTTT.

This clone was picked up a small number of times. The chain carries TRBV14 and TRBJ1-3; D gene uncertain. The CDR3 extends over 12 amino acids. CDR1 is SGHDN, CDR2 FVKESK, per germline. V was shortened by 0 bases and J by 4 bases, with 1 base between the two germline ends. DNA for the CDR3: TGTGCCAGCAGCCAAGAAGGAAACACCATATATTTT. This sequence encodes CASSQEGNTIYF.

This chain links TRBV11-3 with TRBJ2-5; TRBD2 matches at 13 bases. V lost 3 bases, J lost 4 bases, and 11 bases stayed unmatched. Germline loops: CDR1 SGHNT, CDR2 YENEEA. CDR3 length: 18 residues. As DNA, the CDR3 is TGTGCCAGCAGCTTGCCCCTCGGACTAGCGGGGGTCGGAGAGACCCAGTACTTC. Amino acid sequence: CASSLPLGLAGVGETQYF.

This clone appeared once. The chain is built from TRBV19 and TRBJ1-5, with 10 bases fitting TRBD1. Germline CDR1 and CDR2: LNHDA and SQIVND (reference sequence). The CDR3 is 15 residues long. V lost 7 bases to trimming and J lost 4 bases; unmatched junction nucleotides: 7. DNA of the CDR3: TGTGCCAGTAAATTGACAGGGGGCGGGAATCAGCCCCAGCATTTT. This encodes CASKLTGGGNQPQHF.

CDR3 sequence reads: CASSDTGGDYGYTF. CDR3 DNA sequence: TGTGCCAGCTCGGATACAGGGGGCGATTATGGCTACACCTTC. The chain couples TRBV18 to TRBJ1-2; 9 positions match TRBD1. The V segment lost 6 bases and the J segment 5 bases; nucleotides outside the gene matches: 7. Germline V CDR1 and CDR2: KGHSH, LQKENI. CDR3 length: 14 residues. The full variable domain, in which reference TRBV18 and TRBJ1-2 provide the parts outside the CDR3, is NAGVMQNPRHLVRRRGQEARLRCSPMKGHSHVYWYRQLPEEGLKFMVYLQKENIIDESGMPKERFSAEFPKEGPSILRIQQVVRGDSAAYFCASSDTGGDYGYTFGSGTRLTVV.

The V and J genes are TRBV7-9 and TRBJ1-1, with 9 nucleotides matching TRBD1. From germline, CDR1 is SEHNR and CDR2 FQNEAQ (reference sequence). Trimming removed 5 bases from V and 5 bases from J; junction bases left unmatched: 6. CDR3 size: 14 residues. The CDR3 coding sequence is TGTGCCAGCAGCCAAACAGGGGGCGATACTGAAGCTTTCTTT. Its translation is CASSQTGGDTEAFF.

This clone appeared a few times. This sequence joins TRBV6-4 and TRBJ2-1; 9 bases line up with TRBD2. Germline trimming cut 3 bases from V and 4 bases from J; bases unmatched to any gene: 4. Germline V gene lookup returns CDR1 MRHNA and CDR2 SNTAGT. The CDR3 is made up of 15 amino acids. The CDR3 coding sequence is TGTGCCAGCAGTGAAACAGCGGGGGGATACAATGAGCAGTTCTTC. Its translation: CASSETAGGYNEQFF.

The rearrangement joins TRBV30 to TRBJ1-1; 7 bases are shared with TRBD1. V shed 5 bases and J 5 bases; nucleotides not matched to a gene: 11. Germline V gene lookup returns CDR1 GTSNPN and CDR2 SVGIG (reference sequence). There are 14 residues in the CDR3. The CDR3 loop is CAWLERGRWTEAFF. CDR3 DNA: TGTGCCTGGCTCGAAAGGGGGCGCTGGACTGAAGCTTTCTTT. Together with reference TRBV30 and TRBJ1-1, the CDR3 gives the full variable domain: SQTIHQWPATLVQPVGSPLSLECTVEGTSNPNLYWYRQAAGRGLQLLFYSVGIGQISSEVPQNLSASRPQDRQFILSSKKLLLSDSGFYLCAWLERGRWTEAFFGQGTRLTVV.

CDR3 in amino acids: CASSLAGTGILYEQYF. In DNA, the CDR3 is TGCGCCAGCAGCTTGGCGGGCACAGGGATCCTCTACGAGCAGTACTTC. The gene calls are TRBV5-1 and TRBJ2-7, with D possibly TRBD1 on 6 matching bases. V was shortened by 0 bases and J by 3 bases, with 16 bases between the two germline ends. The CDR3 contains 16 residues. Per germline, CDR1 SGHRS and CDR2 YFSETQ.

The V and J genes are TRBV19 and TRBJ2-3, with D maybe TRBD2 (6 bases). CDR3 size: 14 residues. CDR1 LNHDA and CDR2 SQIVND come from the germline V gene (reference sequence). V lost 3 bases, J lost 4 bases, and 11 bases lay in between. This CDR3 reads CASSISSASDTQYF. The CDR3 DNA is TGTGCCAGTAGTATTTCTAGCGCTTCAGATACGCAGTATTTT.

The V and J genes are TRBV7-9 and TRBJ2-7; 7 nucleotides agree with TRBD1. This CDR3 has 13 amino acids. Germline V gene data show CDR1 as SEHNR and CDR2 as FQNEAQ (reference sequence). The V and J ends lost 5 bases and 3 bases, in that order; junction bases with no gene match: 4. The CDR3 DNA follows: TGTGCCAGCAGCCCCCGGACAGGCTACGAGCAGTACTTC. Protein product: CASSPRTGYEQYF.

V and J are TRBV28 and TRBJ1-2; the D is unclear. Germline V gene lookup returns CDR1 MDHEN and CDR2 SYDVKM. V was cut by 2 bases and J by 8 bases, with 9 bases left in between. This CDR3 is built from 12 residues. CDR3 amino acids: CASSLIAVGYTF. The CDR3, as DNA: TGTGCCAGCAGTTTAATAGCGGTCGGCTACACCTTC.

The chain recombines TRBV18 with TRBJ2-7; possibly TRBD1 for D (6 bases). The CDR3 length is 14 residues. Germline CDR1 reads KGHSH; CDR2 reads LQKENI. V was shortened by 3 bases and J by 2 bases, with 11 bases between the two germline ends. CDR3 residues: CASSPPGTTYEQYF. In nucleotides, the CDR3 is TGTGCCAGCTCACCCCCCGGGACAACCTACGAGCAGTACTTC.

The chain has TRBV5-6 and TRBJ2-2; 8 nucleotides agree with TRBD1. CDR3 length equals 17 residues. Germline CDR1 reads SGHDT; CDR2 reads YYEEEE. The V gene end was trimmed by 0 bases and the J gene end by 2 bases; junction bases not matched to a gene: 6. CDR3 in DNA: TGTGCCAGCAGCTTGGCCCAAGGACAGGGTAACACCGGGGAGCTGTTTTTT. It specifies CASSLAQGQGNTGELFF.

This clone is a singleton in its sample. The J gene is TRBJ1-2, the V gene TRBV6-6; 9 nucleotides line up with TRBD1. Germline V gene sequence: CDR1 MNHNY, CDR2 SVGAGI (reference sequence). V shed 9 bases and J 7 bases; nucleotides not matched to a gene: 9. This CDR3 is 13 amino acids long. CDR3 DNA: TGTGCCAGTTATAGAGGACAGGGGTCTGGCTACACCTTC. Encoded protein: CASYRGQGSGYTF.

The gene calls are TRBV6-4 and TRBJ2-3; 10 bases are shared with TRBD2. The V gene's germline CDR1 is MRHNA and CDR2 SNTAGT. The V segment lost 0 bases and the J segment 5 bases; nucleotides outside the gene matches: 2. The CDR3 has 15 amino acids. The CDR3 spells CASSDSAGGGDTQYF. The CDR3 DNA sequence: TGTGCCAGCAGTGACTCAGCGGGAGGGGGAGATACGCAGTATTTT.

The chain joins TRBV6-5 to TRBJ2-1; no definite D call. In germline, CDR1 is MNHEY, CDR2 SVGAGI. This CDR3 is built from 15 residues. Trimming left V 7 bases short and J 0 bases short, with 13 bases between. DNA for the CDR3: TGTGCCAGCACCCGGACCCCCAGCTCCTACAATGAGCAGTTCTTC. Translated, it gives CASTRTPSSYNEQFF.

On this clone: This specimen includes other DNA sequences encoding the same CDR3. V and J are TRBV18 and TRBJ1-1, with D unresolved. Germline CDR1 and CDR2: KGHSH and LQKENI. Deletions cut 3 bases from V and 0 bases from J, with 5 bases between. The CDR3 runs 13 residues. The CDR3 is CASSPGMNTEAFF. As DNA, the CDR3 is TGTGCCAGCTCACCGGGCATGAACACTGAAGCTTTCTTT.

V is TRBV6-1 and J is TRBJ1-5, with D uncertain. Germline CDR1 and CDR2: MNHNS and SASEGT. Trimming took off 5 bases at V and 5 bases at J, with 7 bases between the two ends. CDR3 length equals 12 residues. CDR3 bases: TGTGCCAGCAGTTGGGGATATCAGCCCCAGCATTTT. Amino acid sequence: CASSWGYQPQHF.